The rows below give T cell receptor beta chains drawn from one sample of a study of neurological immune-mediated disorders. TCRdb ran MiXCR on the 5' RACE reads and lists one entry per CDR3 protein. Of about 30,000 distinct CDR3 sequences listed, approximately 5% are singletons. Source material: CD4+ T cells from blood. The source of these receptors is a woman in her forties or fifties in good health. The CDR3 runs from the conserved cysteine through the conserved F or W. Each record gives: J gene, D gene, clone size, V gene, CDR3 protein, CDR3 DNA. D genes are given only for firm matches. Expanded clones are given a class, and other clones once, few, many or no size at all.

TRBJ1-2 | NA | many | TRBV2 | CASSEAWGGYGYTF | TGTGCCAGCAGTGAAGCATGGGGAGGGTATGGCTACACCTTC
TRBJ1-2 | TRBD1 | medium-sized | TRBV29-1 | CSGTGSNYGYTF | TGCAGCGGGACAGGGTCTAACTATGGCTACACCTTC
TRBJ2-6 | NA | many | TRBV20-1 | CSVYDSGANVLTF | TGCAGTGTTTATGACTCTGGGGCCAACGTCCTGACTTTC
TRBJ1-1 | TRBD1 | many | TRBV6-5 | CASSGQGWGTEAFF | TGTGCCAGCAGTGGACAGGGGTGGGGCACTGAAGCTTTCTTT
TRBJ2-6 | NA | many | TRBV9 | CASSVEVEGLAGANVLTF | TGTGCCAGCAGCGTAGAGGTAGAGGGACTGGCTGGGGCCAACGTCCTGACTTTC
TRBJ2-1 | NA | many | TRBV20-1 | CSAEQNEQFF | TGCAGTGCTGAGCAGAATGAGCAGTTCTTC
TRBJ1-5 | NA | many | TRBV5-1 | CASSPEGYRQPQHF | TGCGCCAGCAGCCCCGAGGGCTACCGGCAGCCCCAGCATTTT
TRBJ2-2 | NA | many | TRBV19 | CASRGGAVGTGELFF | TGTGCCAGCCGAGGTGGGGCGGTTGGCACCGGGGAGCTGTTTTTT
TRBJ1-1 | NA | many | TRBV5-1 | CASSWAGTSTEAFF | TGCGCCAGCAGCTGGGCCGGGACGTCAACTGAAGCTTTCTTT
TRBJ2-1 | TRBD1 | many | TRBV5-1 | CASSLMTGGAGNEQFF | TGCGCCAGCAGCCTAATGACAGGGGGCGCGGGGAATGAGCAGTTCTTC
TRBJ2-3 | TRBD2 | many | TRBV19 | CATGTSGYTDTQYF | TGTGCCACGGGCACTAGCGGGTACACAGATACGCAGTATTTT
TRBJ2-3 | TRBD2 | many | TRBV9 | CASSPPLAGGTLGTDTQYF | TGTGCCAGCAGCCCCCCGTTAGCGGGGGGGACATTGGGGACAGATACGCAGTATTTT
TRBJ1-4 | TRBD1 | many | TRBV10-3 | CAIRSHQGGNEKLFF | TGTGCCATCAGGAGCCATCAGGGGGGGAATGAAAAACTGTTTTTT
TRBJ1-5 | TRBD1 | many | TRBV29-1 | CSVAGGVDQPQHF | TGCAGCGTTGCAGGGGGAGTCGATCAGCCCCAGCATTTT
TRBJ2-7 | TRBD2 | many | TRBV27 | CASSPPSGRNYEQYF | TGTGCCAGCAGCCCCCCCAGCGGGAGGAACTACGAGCAGTACTTC
TRBJ1-6 | NA | many | TRBV5-6 | CASSASYNSPLHF | TGTGCCAGCAGCGCCAGTTATAATTCACCCCTCCACTTT
TRBJ2-7 | NA | medium-sized | TRBV29-1 | CSVTFGGNEQYF | TGCAGCGTTACCTTTGGTGGAAACGAGCAGTACTTC
TRBJ2-4 | NA | many | TRBV7-9 | CASSPRGGAKNIQYF | TGTGCCAGCAGCCCGAGGGGGGGAGCCAAAAACATTCAGTACTTC
TRBJ1-1 | NA | NA | TRBV11-2 | CASSLEPGHGEAFF | TGTGCCAGCAGCTTAGAACCGGGACACGGCGAAGCTTTCTTT
TRBJ1-2 | NA | many | TRBV20-1 | CSASWGRNYGYTF | TGCAGTGCTAGCTGGGGGAGAAACTATGGCTACACCTTC
TRBJ1-2 | NA | many | TRBV6-6 | CASSYTRANRDGYTF | TGTGCCAGCAGTTACACCAGGGCAAATCGTGATGGCTACACCTTC
TRBJ1-1 | NA | many | TRBV2 | CASSEAQGSPEAFF | TGTGCCAGCAGTGAAGCGCAGGGATCGCCTGAAGCTTTCTTT
TRBJ1-1 | TRBD1 | many | TRBV12-3/TRBV12-4 | CAGQGQPNTEAFF | TGTGCCGGCCAGGGACAGCCTAACACTGAAGCTTTCTTT
TRBJ1-5 | NA | many | TRBV11-2 | CASSRAGGSQPQHF | TGTGCCAGCAGCCGGGCGGGTGGGAGTCAGCCCCAGCATTTT
TRBJ1-1 | NA | NA | TRBV20-1 | CSARDPMTERGHTEAFF | TGCAGTGCTAGAGATCCTATGACCGAACGGGGACACACTGAAGCTTTCTTT
TRBJ2-1 | TRBD2 | many | TRBV7-2 | CASSRLAGSNEQFF | TGTGCCAGCAGCCGACTAGCGGGGTCTAATGAGCAGTTCTTC
TRBJ2-7 | NA | many | TRBV20-1 | CSVQRQNYEQYF | TGCAGTGTACAGAGACAGAACTACGAGCAGTACTTC
TRBJ2-4 | NA | many | TRBV19 | CASSESAKNIQYF | TGTGCCAGTAGCGAGTCGGCCAAAAACATTCAGTACTTC
TRBJ2-7 | NA | NA | TRBV18 | CASSPGRSLREQYF | TGTGCCAGCTCACCAGGAAGATCACTCCGGGAGCAGTACTTC
TRBJ1-2 | NA | many | TRBV28 | CASIKGGVVNGYTF | TGTGCCAGCATCAAAGGGGGAGTGGTGAATGGCTACACCTTC
TRBJ2-1 | TRBD2 | many | TRBV5-5 | CASSTPGGEQFF | TGTGCCAGCAGCACTCCGGGAGGTGAGCAGTTCTTC
TRBJ2-7 | NA | many | TRBV5-1 | CASSSGYEQYF | TGCGCCAGCAGTAGTGGCTACGAGCAGTACTTC
TRBJ2-6 | NA | many | TRBV2 | CASNRGGISGANVLTF | TGTGCCAGCAACCGGGGCGGAATCTCTGGGGCCAACGTCCTGACTTTC
TRBJ2-7 | TRBD1 | many | TRBV5-5 | CASSPIHRDRLIPYEQYF | TGTGCCAGCAGCCCCATCCACCGGGACAGGCTTATCCCCTACGAGCAGTACTTC
TRBJ2-3 | NA | many | TRBV20-1 | CSALAPDTQYF | TGCAGTGCCCTAGCGCCAGATACGCAGTATTTT
TRBJ1-2 | NA | NA | TRBV5-5 | CASSLVTGYYGYTF | TGTGCCAGCAGCTTGGTAACAGGGTACTATGGCTACACCTTC
TRBJ1-3 | NA | many | TRBV5-1 | CASSTGGAGNTIYF | TGCGCCAGCAGCACCGGGGGCGCGGGAAACACCATATATTTT
TRBJ2-7 | NA | many | TRBV7-2 | CASSSWPSYEQYF | TGTGCCAGCAGCTCCTGGCCTTCCTACGAGCAGTACTTC
TRBJ1-5 | NA | many | TRBV20-1 | CSARGGRRDQPQHF | TGCAGTGCTAGAGGGGGACGCCGAGATCAGCCCCAGCATTTT
TRBJ1-1 | NA | many | TRBV5-1 | CASSAGPEAFF | TGCGCCAGCAGCGCGGGACCCGAAGCTTTCTTT
TRBJ2-7 | TRBD2 | few | TRBV7-2 | CASSLASSGSSYEQYF | TGTGCCAGCAGCTTAGCGTCTAGCGGGAGCTCCTACGAGCAGTACTTC
TRBJ2-1 | TRBD2 | many | TRBV27 | CASSHLTSGVYNEQFF | TGTGCCAGCAGTCACCTGACTAGCGGGGTCTACAATGAGCAGTTCTTC
TRBJ2-3 | NA | many | TRBV4-3 | CASSLRTPPSTDTQYF | TGCGCCAGCAGCCTCAGGACACCCCCTAGCACAGATACGCAGTATTTT
TRBJ1-1 | TRBD1 | many | TRBV6-6 | CASRTDRMNTEAFF | TGTGCCAGCAGAACGGACAGGATGAACACTGAAGCTTTCTTT
TRBJ2-7 | NA | medium-sized | TRBV29-1 | CSVVLSYEQYF | TGCAGCGTTGTACTATCCTACGAGCAGTACTTC
TRBJ2-3 | NA | many | TRBV28 | CASIPRGAGSSDTQYF | TGTGCCAGCATCCCACGGGGGGCCGGTTCTTCAGATACGCAGTATTTT